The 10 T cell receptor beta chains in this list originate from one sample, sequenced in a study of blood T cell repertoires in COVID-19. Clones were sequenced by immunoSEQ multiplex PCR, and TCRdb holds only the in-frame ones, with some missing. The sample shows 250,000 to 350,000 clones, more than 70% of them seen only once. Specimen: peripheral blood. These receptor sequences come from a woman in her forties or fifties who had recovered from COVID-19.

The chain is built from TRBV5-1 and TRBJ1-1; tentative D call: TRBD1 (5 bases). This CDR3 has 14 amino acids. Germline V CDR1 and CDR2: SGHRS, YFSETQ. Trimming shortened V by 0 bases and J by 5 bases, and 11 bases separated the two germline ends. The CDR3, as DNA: TGCGCCAGCAGCTTGGGGACACAGAAGACTGAAGCTTTCTTT. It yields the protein CASSLGTQKTEAFF.

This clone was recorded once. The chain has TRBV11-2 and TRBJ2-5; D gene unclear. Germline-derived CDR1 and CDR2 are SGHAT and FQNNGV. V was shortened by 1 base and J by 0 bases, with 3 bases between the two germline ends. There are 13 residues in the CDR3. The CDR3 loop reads CASSLGHQETQYF. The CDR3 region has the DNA TGTGCCAGCAGCTTAGGGCACCAAGAGACCCAGTACTTC.

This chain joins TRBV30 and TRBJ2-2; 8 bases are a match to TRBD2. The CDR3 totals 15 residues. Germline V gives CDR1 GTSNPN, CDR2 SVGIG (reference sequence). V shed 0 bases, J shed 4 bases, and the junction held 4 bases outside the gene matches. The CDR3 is CAWSVFSGSTGELFF. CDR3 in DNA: TGTGCCTGGAGTGTTTTCAGCGGGAGCACCGGGGAGCTGTTTTTT.

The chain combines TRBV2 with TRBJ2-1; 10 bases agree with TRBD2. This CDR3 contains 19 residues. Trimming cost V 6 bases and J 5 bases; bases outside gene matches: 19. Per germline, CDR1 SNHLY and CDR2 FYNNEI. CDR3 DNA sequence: TGTGCCAGCAGCGATCTTACCTTGGGCAGCGGGAGGGCCGACAATGAGCAGTTCTTC. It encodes CASSDLTLGSGRADNEQFF.

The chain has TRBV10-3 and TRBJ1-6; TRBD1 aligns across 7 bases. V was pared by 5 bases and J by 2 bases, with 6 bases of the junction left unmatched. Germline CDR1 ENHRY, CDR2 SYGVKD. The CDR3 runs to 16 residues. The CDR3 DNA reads TGTGCCATCAGTAACTCAGGGGGTACCTATAATTCACCCCTCCACTTT. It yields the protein CAISNSGGTYNSPLHF.

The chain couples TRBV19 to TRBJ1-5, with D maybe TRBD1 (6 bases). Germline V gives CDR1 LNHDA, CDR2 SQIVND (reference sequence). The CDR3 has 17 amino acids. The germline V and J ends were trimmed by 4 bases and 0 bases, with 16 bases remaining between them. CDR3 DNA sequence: TGTGCCAGTAGTACACTAGGACAGATTTATAGCAATCAGCCCCAGCATTTT. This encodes CASSTLGQIYSNQPQHF. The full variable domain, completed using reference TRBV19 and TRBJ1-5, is DGGITQSPKYLFRKEGQNVTLSCEQNLNHDAMYWYRQDPGQGLRLIYYSQIVNDFQKGDIAEGYSVSREKKESFPLTVTSAQKNPTAFYLCASSTLGQIYSNQPQHFGDGTRLSIL.

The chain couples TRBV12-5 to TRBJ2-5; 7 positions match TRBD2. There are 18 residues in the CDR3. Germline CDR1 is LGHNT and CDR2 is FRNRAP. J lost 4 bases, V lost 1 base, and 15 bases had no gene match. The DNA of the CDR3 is TGTGCTAGTGGTTTGGCACCGCTCGGCGGGGGTAGGATAGAGACCCAGTACTTC. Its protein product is CASGLAPLGGGRIETQYF.

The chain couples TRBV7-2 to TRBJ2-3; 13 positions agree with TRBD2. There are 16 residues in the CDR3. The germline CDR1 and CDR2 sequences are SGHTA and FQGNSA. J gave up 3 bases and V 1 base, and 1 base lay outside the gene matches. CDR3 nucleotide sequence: TGTGCCAGCAGCTTAGAACTAGCGGGAGGGACAGATACGCAGTATTTT. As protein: CASSLELAGGTDTQYF.

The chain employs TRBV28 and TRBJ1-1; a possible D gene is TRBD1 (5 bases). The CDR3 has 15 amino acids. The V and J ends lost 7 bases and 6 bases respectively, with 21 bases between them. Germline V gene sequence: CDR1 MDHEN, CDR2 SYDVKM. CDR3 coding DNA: TGTGCCAGCACAAACCTTGGCGGGGGTGTACCTGAAGCTTTCTTT. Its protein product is CASTNLGGGVPEAFF.

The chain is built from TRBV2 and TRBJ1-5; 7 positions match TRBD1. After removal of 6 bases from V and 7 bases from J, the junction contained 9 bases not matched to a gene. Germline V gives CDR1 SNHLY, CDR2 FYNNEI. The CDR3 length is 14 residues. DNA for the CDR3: TGTGCCAGCAGAGAGAGACAGGGCTGGCAGCCCCAGCATTTT. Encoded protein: CASRERQGWQPQHF. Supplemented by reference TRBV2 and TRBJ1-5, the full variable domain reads EPEVTQTPSHQVTQMGQEVILRCVPISNHLYFYWYRQILGQKVEFLVSFYNNEISEKSEIFDDQFSVERPDGSNFTLKIRSTKLEDSAMYFCASRERQGWQPQHFGDGTRLSIL.